The clone carrying this T cell receptor beta chain has more than one count but fewer than ten. The use of a sample-barcoded 5' primer and a J-beta primer mix characterized a second PCR of roughly 7 to 11 cycles. One entry per CDR3 protein, called by TCRdb with MiXCR from the 5' RACE reads. The table lists 1.5 million to 2 million distinct CDR3 sequences, roughly 32% of them singletons. The data are from a study of blood T cells in healthy people across ages. This CDR3 is 14 amino acids long. Trimming took off 3 bases at V and 4 bases at J, with 13 bases between the two ends. Researchers report isolating at least 7 million PBMCs per sample.

This clonotype was obtained from a woman between 25 and 40 years old in good health. The sequenced sample was blood. The rearrangement uses TRBV12-3 or TRBV12-4 and TRBJ2-7; D is uncertain. CDR3 bases: TGTGCCAGCAGTTTCAAGCGAAGCAGTTACGAGCAGTACTTC. Translated, it gives CASSFKRSSYEQYF.